The entry below gives a single T cell receptor (beta chain) sequence along with its context. This record comes from a study of cytomegalovirus exposure and HLA in healthy donors. A multiplex PCR was run with 60 Vbeta primers and 13 Jbeta primers. Assay used: immunoSEQ multiplex PCR; TCRdb lists only in-frame clones, some missing. Of roughly 160,000 clones detected, approximately 79% appear once; the ten largest clones hold roughly 2%. Trimming left V 4 bases short and J 3 bases short, with 14 bases between. The CDR3 consists of 14 residues. Germline CDR1 is SGHRS and CDR2 is YFSETQ. This chain joins TRBV5-1 and TRBJ2-7; a possible D gene is TRBD2 (6 bases). This clonotype was obtained from a man between 40 and 49 years old in good health and CMV-seronegative. Material: PBMCs. CDR3 residues: CASSVSGPLYEQYF. In DNA form, the CDR3 reads TGCGCCAGCAGCGTCAGCGGGCCACTCTACGAGCAGTACTTC.